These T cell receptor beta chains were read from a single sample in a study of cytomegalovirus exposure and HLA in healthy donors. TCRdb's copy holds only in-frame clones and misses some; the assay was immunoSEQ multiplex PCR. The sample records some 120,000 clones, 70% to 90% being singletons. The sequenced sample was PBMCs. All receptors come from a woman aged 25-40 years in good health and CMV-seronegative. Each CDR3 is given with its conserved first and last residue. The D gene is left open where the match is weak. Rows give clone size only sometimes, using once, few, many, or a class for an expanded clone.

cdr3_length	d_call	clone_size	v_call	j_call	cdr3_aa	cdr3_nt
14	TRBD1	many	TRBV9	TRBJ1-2	CASSVAAQGDGYTF	TGTGCCAGCAGCGTAGCGGCTCAGGGGGATGGCTACACTTTC
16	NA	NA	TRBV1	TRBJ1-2	CTSSQEMRGAVYGYTF	TGCACCAGCAGCCAAGAGATGCGCGGGGCGGTCTATGGCTACACCTTC
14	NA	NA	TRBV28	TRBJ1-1	CASSHRVMNTEAFF	TGTGCCAGCAGTCACAGGGTTATGAACACTGAAGCTTTCTTT
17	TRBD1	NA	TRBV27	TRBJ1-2	CASSPSLLTGGVLGYTF	TGTGCCAGCAGTCCATCACTTTTGACAGGGGGGGTTCTAGGCTACACCTTC
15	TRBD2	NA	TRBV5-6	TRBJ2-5	CASSLTGTSGTWEYF	TGTGCCAGCAGCTTGACGGGGACTAGCGGGACCTGGGAGTACTTC
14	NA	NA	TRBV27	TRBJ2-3	CATSLGGRGDTQYF	TGTGCCACCTCACTAGGGGGAAGGGGGGATACGCAGTATTTT
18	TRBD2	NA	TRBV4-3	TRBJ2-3	CASSQAGGAASGTDTQYF	TGCGCCAGCAGCCAAGCCGGGGGGGCGGCTAGCGGCACAGATACGCAGTATTTT
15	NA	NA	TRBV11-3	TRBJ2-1	CASSFEGQVYNEQFF	TGTGCCAGCAGCTTTGAGGGCCAGGTCTACAATGAGCAGTTCTTC
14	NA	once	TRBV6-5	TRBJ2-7	CASRRDRGGYEQYF	TGTGCCAGCAGAAGAGACAGGGGAGGGTACGAGCAGTACTTC
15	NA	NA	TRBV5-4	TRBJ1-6	CASSLGWGDNSPLHF	TGTGCCAGCAGCTTGGGGTGGGGAGATAATTCACCCCTCCACTTT
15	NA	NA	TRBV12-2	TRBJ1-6	CASRLRQGDNSPLHF	TGTGCAAGTCGCTTACGCCAGGGGGACAATTCACCCCTCCACTTT
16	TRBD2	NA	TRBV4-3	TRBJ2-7	CASSRTSGISSYEQYF	TGCGCCAGCAGTCGGACTAGCGGGATAAGCTCCTACGAGCAGTACTTC
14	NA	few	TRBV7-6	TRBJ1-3	CASSPGVSGNTIYF	TGTGCCAGCAGCCCCGGGGTCTCTGGAAACACCATATATTTT
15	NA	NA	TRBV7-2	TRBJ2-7	CASSPEEAGSHEQYF	TGTGCCAGCAGCCCCGAAGAGGCAGGGTCCCACGAGCAGTACTTC
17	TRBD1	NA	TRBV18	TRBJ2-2	CASSPSETGMVAGELFF	TGTGCCAGCTCACCGTCCGAGACAGGGATGGTAGCCGGGGAGCTGTTTTTT
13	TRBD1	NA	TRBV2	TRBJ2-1	CASRRTGANEQFF	TGTGCCAGCAGAAGGACAGGGGCCAATGAGCAGTTCTTC
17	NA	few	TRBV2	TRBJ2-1	CASSEALGGSSYNEQFF	TGTGCCAGCAGTGAAGCGCTTGGGGGGAGCTCCTACAATGAGCAGTTCTTC
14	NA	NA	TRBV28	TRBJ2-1	CASWQGTVNNEQFF	TGTGCCAGCTGGCAGGGGACCGTGAACAATGAGCAGTTCTTC
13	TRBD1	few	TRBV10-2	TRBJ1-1	CASRGRQGAEAFF	TGCGCCAGCAGGGGTAGACAGGGAGCCGAAGCTTTCTTT
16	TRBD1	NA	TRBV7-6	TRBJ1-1	CASSPSRTGGYTEAFF	TGTGCCAGCAGCCCTTCCCGGACAGGGGGCTATACTGAAGCTTTCTTT
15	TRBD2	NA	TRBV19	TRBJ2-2	CASSIAGVNTGELFF	TGTGCCAGTAGTATCGCGGGGGTAAACACCGGGGAGCTGTTTTTT
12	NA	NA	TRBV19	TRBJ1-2	CASSWQGGGYTF	TGTGCCAGTAGTTGGCAGGGCGGCGGCTACACCTTC
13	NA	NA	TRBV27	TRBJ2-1	CASSLDLDNEQFF	TGTGCCAGCAGTTTGGACTTGGATAATGAGCAGTTCTTC
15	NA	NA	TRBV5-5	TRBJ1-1	CASSLDGRGHTEAFF	TGTGCCAGCAGCCTGGATGGGCGGGGTCACACTGAAGCTTTCTTT
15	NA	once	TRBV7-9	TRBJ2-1	CASSLGWLGGNEQFF	TGTGCCAGCAGCTTAGGTTGGCTGGGGGGAAATGAGCAGTTCTTC
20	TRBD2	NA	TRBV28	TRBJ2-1	CASSSVLAGGRIGSYNEQFF	TGTGCCAGCAGTTCAGTACTAGCGGGGGGACGTATTGGGTCCTACAATGAGCAGTTCTTC
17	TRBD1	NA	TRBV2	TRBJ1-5	CASSRGTGGSGNQPQHF	TGTGCCAGCAGTCGAGGGACAGGGGGCAGCGGCAATCAGCCCCAGCATTTT
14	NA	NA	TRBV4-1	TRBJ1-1	CASSQSQVAPEAFF	TGCGCCAGCAGCCAAAGTCAGGTCGCCCCTGAAGCTTTCTTT
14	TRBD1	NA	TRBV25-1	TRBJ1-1	CASSGDRVSTEAFF	TGTGCCAGCAGTGGGGACAGGGTAAGCACTGAAGCTTTCTTT
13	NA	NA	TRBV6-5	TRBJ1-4	CASSPQGNEKLFF	TGTGCCAGCAGTCCCCAGGGTAATGAAAAACTGTTTTTT
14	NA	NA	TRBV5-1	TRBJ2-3	CASRPAGPADTQYF	TGCGCCAGCCGGCCAGCAGGGCCCGCAGATACGCAGTATTTT
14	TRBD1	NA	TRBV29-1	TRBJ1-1	CSVRTGPRNTEAFF	TGCAGCGTCCGGACAGGCCCACGGAACACTGAAGCTTTCTTT
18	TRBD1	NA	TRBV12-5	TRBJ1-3	CASGLVPPFTGGGNTIYF	TGTGCTAGTGGTTTGGTCCCACCCTTCACAGGGGGCGGAAACACCATATATTTT
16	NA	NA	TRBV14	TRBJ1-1	CASSQDGRGMNTEAFF	TGTGCCAGCAGCCAAGATGGAAGGGGTATGAACACTGAAGCTTTCTTT
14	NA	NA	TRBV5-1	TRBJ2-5	CASWDPGLQETQYF	TGCGCCAGTTGGGATCCAGGGTTACAAGAGACCCAGTACTTC
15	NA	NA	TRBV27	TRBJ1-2	CASSSHLDWVGGYTF	TGTGCCAGCAGTTCCCATTTAGACTGGGTAGGTGGCTACACCTTC
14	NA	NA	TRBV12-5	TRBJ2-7	CASGLVAGPGEQYF	TGTGCTAGTGGTTTAGTTGCGGGGCCGGGGGAGCAGTACTTC
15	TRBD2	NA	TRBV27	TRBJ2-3	CASSPVAGTTDTQYF	TGTGCCAGCAGTCCAGTAGCGGGGACCACAGATACGCAGTATTTT
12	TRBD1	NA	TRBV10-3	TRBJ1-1	CAISRTGTEAFF	TGTGCCATCAGCCGGACAGGGACTGAAGCTTTCTTT
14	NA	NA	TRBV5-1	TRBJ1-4	CASSTDPTNEKLFF	TGCGCCAGCAGTACAGACCCAACTAATGAAAAACTGTTTTTT
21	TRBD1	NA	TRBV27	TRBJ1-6	CASSFGRSGQGPLLYNSPLHF	TGTGCCAGCAGTTTCGGAAGGTCGGGACAGGGGCCCCTACTCTATAATTCACCCCTCCACTTT
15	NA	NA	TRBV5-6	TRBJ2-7	CASSLVAQGSYEQYF	TGTGCCAGCAGCTTGGTGGCTCAGGGCTCCTACGAGCAGTACTTC
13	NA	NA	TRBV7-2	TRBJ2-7	CASSLAQGLEQYF	TGTGCCAGCAGCTTAGCCCAGGGGCTCGAGCAGTACTTC